Below, one TCR beta chain is given with its context. The germline V gene has CDR1 SGHTA and CDR2 FQGNSA. Trimming took 6 bases from V and 4 from J; bases not matched to a gene: 7. There are 15 residues in the CDR3. This sample was included in a study of blood T cell repertoires in COVID-19. Background on the study: Sites across the United States, Italy and Spain contributed samples from acute and convalescent COVID-19. The analysed material was cDNA or gDNA that came from T cells, B-cell-depleted T cells, or PBMCs.

As processed by the authors: By means of reference gene primer amplification, nucleated cell counts were estimated. Profiled with immunoSEQ multiplex PCR; TCRdb holds only in-frame clones, not every one. That table supplies the V and J calls and clone size; D and trimming were determined from the DNA. The table shows 200,000 to 250,000 clones, with around 80% occurring only once. This chain joins TRBV7-2 and TRBJ1-5; 9 bases map to TRBD1. The receptor was derived from a woman aged 80 or older with acute or convalescent COVID-19. The sequenced material came from peripheral blood. CDR3 region: CASSPGTGLNQPQHF. DNA of the CDR3: TGTGCCAGCAGTCCCGGGACAGGGCTTAATCAGCCCCAGCATTTT.